Described below is a single T cell receptor (beta chain) sequence and its context. This specimen comes from a study of control samples from healthy donors and cancer patients. Repertoires were generated with immunoSEQ multiplex PCR, while TCRdb's copy carries only in-frame clones and drops some. The table lists under 150,000 clones, approximately 89% of them singletons, with about 2.9% in the top ten. There are 13 residues in the CDR3. Trimming left V 2 bases short and J 7 bases short, with 12 bases between. The germline CDR1 and CDR2 sequences are SGDLS and YYNGEE. The rearrangement uses TRBV9 and TRBJ1-1; maybe TRBD1 (5 bases). This sequence was found in a man in his fifties or sixties in good health. What was sequenced was blood. DNA for the CDR3: TGTGCCAGCAGCGTGGGGGGAAACTATGAAGCTTTCTTT. Its protein product is CASSVGGNYEAFF.